The 5 T cell receptor beta chains reported below all come from one sample, sequenced in a study of blood T cell repertoires in COVID-19. The protocol was immunoSEQ multiplex PCR, while the TCRdb copy is restricted to in-frame clones and leaves out a portion. Of 270,000 or so clones in the sample, around 87% were seen once. Source material: peripheral blood. Receptors were obtained from an older woman with COVID-19, enrolled during active disease.

The J gene is TRBJ1-4, the V gene TRBV12-3 or TRBV12-4, with 10 bases that match TRBD1. Unmatched junction bases numbered 0, after V lost 6 bases and J lost 5 bases. The CDR3 contains 13 residues. This CDR3 reads CASRDRGNEKLFF. The CDR3 region has the DNA TGTGCCAGCAGGGACAGGGGGAATGAAAAACTGTTTTTT.

The chain employs TRBV5-6 and TRBJ2-5, with D possibly matching TRBD2 (5 bases). CDR3 length equals 15 residues. V was pared by 0 bases and J by 2 bases, with 11 bases between. Germline loops: CDR1 SGHDT, CDR2 YYEEEE. The CDR3 sequence is CASSLERQSQETQYF. CDR3 coding DNA: TGTGCCAGCAGCTTGGAGCGGCAGTCACAAGAGACCCAGTACTTC. The full variable domain, completed using reference TRBV5-6 and TRBJ2-5, is DAGVTQSPTHLIKTRGQQVTLRCSPKSGHDTVSWYQQALGQGPQFIFQYYEEEERQRGNFPDRFSGHQFPNYSSELNVNALLLGDSALYLCASSLERQSQETQYFGPGTRLLVL.

The chain links TRBV7-9 to TRBJ1-2; D may be TRBD1 (5 bases). The germline V and J ends were trimmed by 5 bases and 8 bases, with 30 bases remaining between them. Germline CDR1 SEHNR, CDR2 FQNEAQ (reference sequence). CDR3 size: 18 residues. The DNA for the CDR3 is TGTGCCAGCAGCCCAGATTACTGGAGCAGGGATCCCACCCACGGCTACACCTTC. This translates into CASSPDYWSRDPTHGYTF.

This clone was counted once. The CDR3 loop reads CASSVERQGPREEAFF. DNA for the CDR3: TGTGCCAGCAGCGTAGAAAGACAGGGGCCAAGGGAAGAAGCTTTCTTT. V usage is TRBV9 and J usage is TRBJ1-1; TRBD1 agrees at 8 bases. The V and J ends lost 0 bases and 8 bases, in that order; junction bases with no gene match: 12. Per the germline V gene, CDR1 is SGDLS and CDR2 is YYNGEE. The CDR3 consists of 16 residues.

This chain links TRBV19 with TRBJ1-6; 7 nucleotides match TRBD1. The CDR3 length is 14 residues. Trimming took 6 bases from V and 7 from J; bases not matched to a gene: 6. The germline CDR1 and CDR2 sequences are LNHDA and SQIVND (reference sequence). Here the CDR3 DNA reads TGTGCCAGTAGGGAGACAGGGTGGAATTCACCCCTCCACTTT. It is translated as CASRETGWNSPLHF.